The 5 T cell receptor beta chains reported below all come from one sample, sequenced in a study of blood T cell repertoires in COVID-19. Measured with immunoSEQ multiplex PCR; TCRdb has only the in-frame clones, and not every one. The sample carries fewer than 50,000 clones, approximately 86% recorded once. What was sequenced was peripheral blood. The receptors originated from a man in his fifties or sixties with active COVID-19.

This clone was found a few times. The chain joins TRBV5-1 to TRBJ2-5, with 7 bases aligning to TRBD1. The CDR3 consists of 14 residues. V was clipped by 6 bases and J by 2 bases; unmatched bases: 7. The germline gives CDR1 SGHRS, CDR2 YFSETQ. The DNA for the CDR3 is TGCGCCAGCACCAAGTACAGGGGTCAAGAGACCCAGTACTTC. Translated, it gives CASTKYRGQETQYF.

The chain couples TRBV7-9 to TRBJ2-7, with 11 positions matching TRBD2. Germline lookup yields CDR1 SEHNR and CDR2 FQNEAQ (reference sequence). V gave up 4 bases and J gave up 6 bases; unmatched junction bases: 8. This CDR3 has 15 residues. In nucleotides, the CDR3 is TGTGCCAGCAGCTCGCGTAGCGGGGGGGGTTTCGAGCAGTACTTC. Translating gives CASSSRSGGGFEQYF.

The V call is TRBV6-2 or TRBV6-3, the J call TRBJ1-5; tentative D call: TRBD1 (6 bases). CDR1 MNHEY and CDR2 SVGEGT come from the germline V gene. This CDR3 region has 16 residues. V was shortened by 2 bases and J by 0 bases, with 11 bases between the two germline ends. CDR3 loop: CASSYRGGYSNQPQHF. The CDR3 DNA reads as TGTGCCAGCAGTTACCGAGGGGGATATAGCAATCAGCCCCAGCATTTT.

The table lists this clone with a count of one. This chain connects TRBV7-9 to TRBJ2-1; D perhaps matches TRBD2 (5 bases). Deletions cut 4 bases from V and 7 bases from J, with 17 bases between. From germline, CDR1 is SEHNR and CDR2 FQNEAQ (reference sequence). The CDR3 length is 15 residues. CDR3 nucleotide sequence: TGTGCCAGCAGCTCAGGAGGCTTCTGGGCAAATGAGCAGTTCTTC. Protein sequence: CASSSGGFWANEQFF.

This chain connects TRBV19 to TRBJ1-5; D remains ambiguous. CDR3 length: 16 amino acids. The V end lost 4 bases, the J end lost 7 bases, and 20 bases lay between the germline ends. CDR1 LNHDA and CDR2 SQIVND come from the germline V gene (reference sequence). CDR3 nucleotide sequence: TGTGCCAGTAGTACAGAATCACAGATTCGTGGACAGCCCCAGCATTTT. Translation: CASSTESQIRGQPQHF.